Reported below is one T cell receptor beta chain. The antigen is not known. These data belong to a study of T cell repertoires in ileal Crohn's disease. Study-level points and caveats: Endoscopic recurrence occurred in every patient whose clonality exceeded 26.8%.

CDR3 length: 15 residues. Germline assignment: CDR1 SGHTA and CDR2 FQGNSA. V shed 3 bases and J 6 bases; nucleotides not matched to a gene: 3. The assay was immunoSEQ multiplex PCR, and TCRdb's table has in-frame clones only and misses some. The sample lists under 14,000 clones, 87% occurring once. The time point was: inflamed ileum from the surgical specimen. The sample was ileal tissue. This receptor was obtained from an adult with Crohn's disease. The V and J genes are TRBV7-2 and TRBJ2-1; 12 nucleotides match TRBD2. The CDR3 region is CASSLTSGSSNEQFF. The CDR3 bases are TGTGCCAGCAGCTTGACTAGCGGGAGTTCCAATGAGCAGTTCTTC.